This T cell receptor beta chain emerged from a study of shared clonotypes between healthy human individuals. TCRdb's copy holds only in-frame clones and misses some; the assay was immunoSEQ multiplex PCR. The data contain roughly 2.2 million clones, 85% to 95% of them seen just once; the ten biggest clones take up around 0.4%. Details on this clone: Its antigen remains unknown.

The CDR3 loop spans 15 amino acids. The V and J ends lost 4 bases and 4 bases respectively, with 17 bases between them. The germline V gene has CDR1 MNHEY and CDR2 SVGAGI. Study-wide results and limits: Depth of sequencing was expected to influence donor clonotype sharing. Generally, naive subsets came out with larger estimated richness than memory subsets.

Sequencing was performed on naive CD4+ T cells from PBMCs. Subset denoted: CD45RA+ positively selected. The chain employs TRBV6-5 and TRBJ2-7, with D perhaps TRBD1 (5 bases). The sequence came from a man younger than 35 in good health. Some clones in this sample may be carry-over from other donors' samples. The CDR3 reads CASSSKRGARYEQYF. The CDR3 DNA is TGTGCCAGCAGTTCGAAGCGTGGGGCGCGGTACGAGCAGTACTTC.